The 29 T cell receptor beta chains below were found in one sample sequenced in a study of regulatory T cells in long-lasting Graves disease. HTBI primers from iRepertoire and Arm-PCR of CDR3 regions yielded the TCR beta libraries. TCRdb ran MiXCR on the multiplex PCR reads and lists one entry per CDR3 protein. Among 420,000 or so distinct CDR3 sequences listed, roughly 17% were seen once. Time point given: newly diagnosed GD, antithyroid drugs for less than 3 months. Researchers made the TCR library from RNA that was extracted from PBMCs. A further study also used this sample, focusing on T cells in Graves' hyperthyroidism and ophthalmopathy.

Material: peripheral blood mononuclear cells (PBMCs), obtained at new diagnosis, from a patient treated with antithyroid drugs. The receptors originated from a woman aged 18-29 years with Graves disease.

This clonotype was seen at least ten times. This chain connects TRBV12-3 or TRBV12-4 to TRBJ2-3; TRBD2 agrees at 9 bases. J lost 10 bases, V lost 3 bases, and 14 bases had no gene match. The CDR3 is 16 amino acids. CDR3 sequence reads: CASSFWLAGTGGSQYF. The CDR3 DNA reads as TGTGCCAGCAGTTTTTGGCTAGCGGGGACGGGAGGATCGCAGTATTTT.

A few counts support this clonotype. The chain links TRBV28 to TRBJ2-2; D remains ambiguous. V dropped 5 bases and J dropped 6 bases, with 13 bases sitting between them. The CDR3 runs 14 residues. The V gene's germline CDR1 is MDHEN and CDR2 SYDVKM. The CDR3 sequence is CASSGIGLPGELFF. Here the CDR3 DNA reads TGTGCCAGCAGTGGTATCGGGCTGCCCGGGGAGCTGTTTTTT.

This clonotype appeared many times. The chain is built from TRBV5-1 and TRBJ2-3, with a weak D call TRBD1 (6 bases). This CDR3 spans 15 amino acids. Germline loops: CDR1 SGHRS, CDR2 YFSETQ. Trimming took 4 bases from V and 0 from J, leaving 12 bases between them. CDR3 DNA: TGCGCCAGCAGCGCCGGGACAACTAGCACAGATACGCAGTATTTT. This gives the protein CASSAGTTSTDTQYF.

There are many counts of this clonotype. The chain links TRBV7-3 to TRBJ1-6; a possible D gene is TRBD1 (6 bases). This CDR3 comprises 14 residues. The germline V and J ends were trimmed by 5 bases and 7 bases, with 12 bases remaining between them. The germline V gene encodes CDR1 SGHTA and CDR2 FQGTGA. This chain's CDR3 is CASSINRANSPLHF. As DNA, the CDR3 is TGTGCCAGCAGCATAAACAGGGCCAATTCACCCCTCCACTTT.

This clonotype was seen at least ten times. This chain uses TRBV3-1 with TRBJ2-7, with D perhaps TRBD1 (6 bases). Trimming stripped 6 bases from V and 2 bases from J, with 8 bases between. CDR1 is LGHDT, CDR2 YNNKEL, per germline (reference sequence). CDR3 size: 12 residues. CDR3 bases: TGTGCCAGCAGACAGGGTGCCTACGAGCAGTACTTC. Translating gives CASRQGAYEQYF.

This clonotype was counted ten times or more. This chain links TRBV2 with TRBJ2-7; 11 bases are shared with TRBD2. This CDR3 contains 15 residues. Germline trimming cut 6 bases from V and 1 base from J; bases unmatched to any gene: 5. Germline CDR1 and CDR2: SNHLY and FYNNEI. For the CDR3, the DNA is TGTGCCAGCAGCGAGACTAGCGGGACATCCTACGAGCAGTACTTC. This translates into CASSETSGTSYEQYF.

The chain joins TRBV24-1 to TRBJ2-3; 7 nucleotides match TRBD2. After removal of 4 bases from V and 0 bases from J, the junction contained 6 bases not matched to a gene. CDR3 length equals 16 residues. Germline CDR1 and CDR2: KGHDR and SFDVKD. CDR3 residues: CATSEARGRSTDTQYF. CDR3 DNA: TGTGCCACCAGTGAAGCCCGCGGGAGAAGCACAGATACGCAGTATTTT.

The gene calls are TRBV29-1 and TRBJ1-1; D possibly corresponds to TRBD1 (6 bases). The ends were cut back, 6 bases at V and 7 bases at J, with 15 bases in the middle. Germline CDR1 reads SQVTM; CDR2 reads ANQGSEA. The CDR3 loop spans 12 amino acids. CDR3 in amino acids: CSVERQGIEAFF. The CDR3 DNA follows: TGCAGCGTCGAGCGGCAGGGGATTGAAGCTTTCTTT.

This clonotype was seen at least ten times. The chain is built from TRBV28 and TRBJ1-2; D is uncertain. Germline CDR1 is MDHEN and CDR2 is SYDVKM. The CDR3 totals 12 residues. Trimming stripped 3 bases from V and 4 bases from J, with 6 bases between. CDR3 region: CASSFYAYGYTF. The CDR3 nucleotides are TGTGCCAGCAGTTTTTATGCCTATGGCTACACCTTC.

The chain recombines TRBV28 with TRBJ2-1, with TRBD2 identical over 9 bases. CDR3 length equals 18 residues. Germline loops: CDR1 MDHEN, CDR2 SYDVKM. V lost 3 bases to trimming and J lost 6 bases; unmatched junction nucleotides: 15. The CDR3 loop reads CASSLRVVSGRLVNEQFF. The CDR3 DNA follows: TGTGCCAGCAGTTTGCGGGTTGTCAGCGGGAGGTTGGTCAATGAGCAGTTCTTC.

This clonotype was counted many times. The V and J genes are TRBV3-1 and TRBJ2-7; 9 nucleotides agree with TRBD1. The germline V gene encodes CDR1 LGHDT and CDR2 YNNKEL (reference sequence). J was trimmed by 3 bases and V by 6 bases; bases with no gene match: 6. The CDR3 loop spans 14 amino acids. Written as DNA, the CDR3 is TGTGCCAGCAGGGACGAGGACAGGGGCTACGAGCAGTACTTC. Translation gives CASRDEDRGYEQYF.

This clonotype appeared a few times. The J gene is TRBJ1-5, the V gene TRBV28, with 11 bases identical to TRBD1. Trimming at V came to 5 bases and at J to 6 bases, leaving 6 bases not matched to a gene. The germline CDR1 and CDR2 sequences are MDHEN and SYDVKM. The CDR3 spans 15 residues. The CDR3 DNA reads as TGTGCCAGCAGTCCCTTCGGACAGGGGGCTCAGCCCCAGCATTTT. Translated, it gives CASSPFGQGAQPQHF.

This clonotype was counted at least ten times. The V and J genes are TRBV28 and TRBJ1-4, with D possibly matching TRBD1 (6 bases). Germline assignment: CDR1 MDHEN and CDR2 SYDVKM. CDR3 length equals 14 residues. V was clipped by 8 bases and J by 0 bases, with 10 bases between them. Here the CDR3 reads CASGTPATNEKLFF. The DNA of the CDR3 is TGTGCCAGCGGGACACCTGCAACTAATGAAAAACTGTTTTTT.

The chain has TRBV11-2 and TRBJ2-2; D call uncertain. The germline V gene encodes CDR1 SGHAT and CDR2 FQNNGV. Trimming shortened V by 1 base and J by 4 bases, and 7 bases separated the two germline ends. The CDR3 is made up of 14 amino acids. CDR3 nucleotide sequence: TGTGCCAGCAGCTTAGTTGGAATCACCGGGGAGCTGTTTTTT. This gives the protein CASSLVGITGELFF.

On this clonotype itself: A clone one base away is much larger, so this may be a read error. Given the absence of the conserved phenylalanine or tryptophan at the CDR3 end, a read error is likely. The chain uses TRBV5-8 and TRBJ2-3, with 11 bases aligning to TRBD2. This CDR3 comprises 15 residues. CDR1 is SGHTS, CDR2 YDEGEE, per germline. With V trimmed by 7 bases and J by 2 bases, 6 bases remained unmatched. The CDR3 DNA reads as TGTGCCAGCCCCGGGACTAGCGGACCCACAGATACGCAGTATCTT. Amino acids: CASPGTSGPTDTQYL.

This clonotype was counted a few times. This chain's CDR3 is CASSLAGGNTGELFF. DNA of the CDR3: TGTGCCAGCAGTTTAGCGGGAGGGAACACCGGGGAGCTGTTTTTT. The rearrangement links TRBV12-3 or TRBV12-4 to TRBJ2-2, with a weak D call TRBD2 (6 bases). Deletions cut 0 bases from V and 1 base from J, with 6 bases between. The CDR3 totals 15 residues.

This clonotype was seen many times. The chain joins TRBV9 to TRBJ2-3; TRBD2 agrees at 7 bases. V lost 4 bases to trimming and J lost 2 bases; unmatched junction nucleotides: 7. Germline CDR1 and CDR2: SGDLS and YYNGEE. The CDR3 runs to 15 residues. The CDR3 reads CASSPLAAITDTQYF. DNA of the CDR3: TGTGCCAGCAGCCCTCTAGCGGCAATCACAGATACGCAGTATTTT. Filled out from reference TRBV9 and TRBJ2-3, the complete variable domain reads DSGVTQTPKHLITATGQRVTLRCSPRSGDLSVYWYQQSLDQGLQFLIQYYNGEERAKGNILERFSAQQFPDLHSELNLSSLELGDSALYFCASSPLAAITDTQYFGPGTRLTVL.

This clonotype was found many times. The genes are TRBV7-2 and TRBJ2-5; tentatively, D is TRBD1 (5 bases). There are 14 residues in the CDR3. Per germline, CDR1 SGHTA and CDR2 FQGNSA. V lost 5 bases, J lost 1 base, and 11 bases lay in between. The CDR3: CASSNPGPQETQYF. In DNA form, the CDR3 reads TGTGCCAGCAGCAATCCAGGGCCCCAAGAGACCCAGTACTTC.

This clonotype was found many times. The gene calls are TRBV28 and TRBJ1-1, with D tentatively TRBD1 (5 bases). The CDR3 extends over 15 amino acids. The V gene lost 2 bases and the J gene lost 2 bases, with 12 bases spanning the gap. The V gene's germline CDR1 is MDHEN and CDR2 SYDVKM. The CDR3 loop reads CASSLRGGYNTEAFF. CDR3 coding DNA: TGTGCCAGCAGTTTACGGGGCGGTTACAACACTGAAGCTTTCTTT.

This clonotype was counted a few times. This chain uses TRBV4-3 with TRBJ2-2, with 10 bases identical to TRBD2. Germline CDR1 reads LGHNA; CDR2 reads YSLEER. The CDR3 runs 20 residues. The V and J ends lost 0 bases and 5 bases, in that order; junction bases with no gene match: 15. CDR3 coding DNA: TGCGCCAGCAGCCAAGATCCTCTCCAGCGGGAGGGCCTAGGGACCGGGGAGCTGTTTTTT. Its translation: CASSQDPLQREGLGTGELFF.

Ten or more counts support this clonotype. This chain joins TRBV12-3 or TRBV12-4 and TRBJ1-4, with D tentatively TRBD1 (6 bases). This CDR3 region has 15 residues. Trimming left V 7 bases short and J 7 bases short, with 19 bases between. The CDR3, as DNA: TGTGCCAGCACCTATACCGGACAGCTGGGTGAAAAACTGTTTTTT. It yields the protein CASTYTGQLGEKLFF.

The chain employs TRBV27 and TRBJ2-7; 10 bases agree with TRBD2. Germline V gene sequence: CDR1 MNHEY, CDR2 SMNVEV (reference sequence). J gave up 0 bases and V 5 bases, and 7 bases lay outside the gene matches. This CDR3 spans 16 amino acids. The DNA of the CDR3 is TGTGCCAGCAGTGAGAGACTAGCGGGCACCTCCTACGAGCAGTACTTC. Amino acid sequence: CASSERLAGTSYEQYF.

This clonotype was seen more than once but under ten times. This chain links TRBV9 with TRBJ2-3; D is possibly TRBD1 or TRBD2 (5 bases each). The V end was cut by 1 base, the J end by 0 bases, with 9 bases between. Germline-derived CDR1 and CDR2 are SGDLS and YYNGEE. This CDR3 spans 15 amino acids. The CDR3 loop is CASSVREGSTDTQYF. The CDR3 nucleotides read TGTGCCAGCAGCGTACGCGAGGGGAGCACAGATACGCAGTATTTT.

This sequence joins TRBV29-1 and TRBJ2-7; 9 bases are shared with TRBD1. CDR1 and CDR2 (germline): SQVTM, ANQGSEA. The CDR3 loop spans 18 amino acids. J was trimmed by 3 bases and V by 4 bases; bases with no gene match: 19. For the CDR3, the DNA is TGCAGCGTTGGGGGCCCCGGGACAGGGAACCTAGCGAACTACGAGCAGTACTTC. It is translated as CSVGGPGTGNLANYEQYF.

The chain carries TRBV28 and TRBJ2-4, with D uncertain. The germline V gene encodes CDR1 MDHEN and CDR2 SYDVKM. The CDR3 has 14 residues. V lost 2 bases and J lost 10, with 15 bases in between. The chain's CDR3 is CASSLGVISGIQYF. The CDR3 DNA is TGTGCCAGCAGTTTAGGGGTGATCTCGGGTATTCAGTACTTC.

This clonotype was seen many times. The chain combines TRBV20-1 with TRBJ2-1, with D unresolved. Per the germline V gene, CDR1 is DFQATT and CDR2 is SNEGSKA (reference sequence). This CDR3 contains 13 residues. The germline V and J ends were trimmed by 1 base and 4 bases, with 8 bases remaining between them. The CDR3 region has the DNA TGCAGTGCTAGAGGCGACAAGTACAATGAGCAGTTCTTC. Its protein is CSARGDKYNEQFF.

The chain uses TRBV20-1 and TRBJ2-2; 9 bases are shared with TRBD1. CDR3 length: 16 residues. Germline CDR1 reads DFQATT; CDR2 reads SNEGSKA (reference sequence). V lost 0 bases to trimming and J lost 6 bases; unmatched junction nucleotides: 8. Here the CDR3 DNA reads TGCAGTGCTAGAGACCCGGGACAGGGAAGGTCCGGGGAGCTGTTTTTT. The encoded protein is CSARDPGQGRSGELFF.

In its sample, this clonotype was seen many times. The chain employs TRBV6-1 and TRBJ2-5, with unresolved D. Per the germline V gene, CDR1 is MNHNS and CDR2 is SASEGT. The CDR3 runs 15 residues. Trimming shortened V by 5 bases and J by 4 bases, and 17 bases separated the two germline ends. CDR3 nucleotide sequence: TGTGCCAGCAGTAACAGAGGTCCGCAAGTAGAGACCCAGTACTTC. It yields the protein CASSNRGPQVETQYF.

This clonotype was found many times. The chain combines TRBV2 with TRBJ2-1; D might be TRBD1 (7 bases). V was pared by 5 bases and J by 5 bases, with 13 bases between. This CDR3 has 14 residues. Germline CDR1 reads SNHLY; CDR2 reads FYNNEI. The CDR3 DNA reads as TGTGCCAGCAGTCCCAGGGGGGCGGACAATGAGCAGTTCTTC. It specifies CASSPRGADNEQFF.